This TCR beta chain was found in a study of graft-versus-host responses after intestinal transplantation listed by TCRdb under 2021. Regarding the complete study: Recipients received multivisceral, liver-intestinal, or isolated intestinal transplants. The cohort enrolled 20 to 30 intestinal transplant recipients including one retransplant, and 3 patients lacking pretransplant specimens were excluded. Anti-thymocyte globulin induction was given to all recipients, followed by maintenance tacrolimus and steroids for two to four years. Donor T cell macrochimerism was defined as a peak of at least 4% donor T cells among recipient peripheral blood mononuclear cells. Bulk TCR-beta CDR3 sequencing was used to track graft-versus-host and host-versus-graft alloreactive T cell clones in the graft, circulation and bone marrow after intestinal transplantation. Alloreactive clones were identified by sequencing pre-transplant mixed lymphocyte reaction products and comparing these products with unstimulated pre-transplant donor and recipient T cells. Instead of going to the commercial service, samples from a few later patients were sequenced in-house on an Illumina MiSeq and processed with MiXCR. Beyond this particular receptor, the publication reports: In the allografts of patients with donor T cell macrochimerism, GvH to HvG T cell clonal ratios were high. Early after transplant, peak levels of circulating GvH clones were associated with declines in HvG clones. The conclusions were limited by the relatively low number and heterogeneity of the intestinal transplant patients. GvH clones were found in recipient bone marrow, and some of the GvH clones appeared earlier in ileal mucosa or blood, which is consistent with an intestinal mucosal origin.

The meaning of the sample's time point label: cells obtained before transplantation from donor or recipient. CD3+CD4+ and CD3+CD8+ populations were FACS-sorted from unstimulated pre-transplant donor and recipient cells taken from spleen or lymph nodes. The library was built by means of the immunoSEQ multiplex PCR assay. For most patients, genomic DNA was isolated using the Qiagen DNeasy Blood and Tissue Kit and was shipped frozen to Adaptive Biotechnologies for TCR sequencing. Adaptive Biotechnologies carried out high-throughput TCR-beta CDR3 sequencing of genomic DNA for most patients. The authors processed their data as follows. Adaptive's ImmunoSEQ software was the source of the TCR sequencing data for 15 to 20 patients, while a few other patients were processed with MiXCR and VDJtools. CD4 versus CD8 sorting errors were corrected by removing sequences found in both subsets at a frequency ratio below 5:1. CDR3 nucleotide sequences shared by donor and recipient were removed because the origin of these sequences could not be assigned. To be classed as alloreactive, a clone needed at least 2-fold expansion over unstimulated cells and a minimum CFSE-low frequency of 0.002% (template counts) or 0.001% (read counts). Clones were considered mappable if detected in sequenced pre-transplant spleen, lymph node, or MLR CFSE-low populations of the donor or recipient. The cumulative frequency of alloreactive clones was calculated as a percentage of all sequences, weighted by copy number. The clones in this table, taken by TCRdb from immuneACCESS, are in-frame only. Not every clone is retained; where verified, under half of the shortfall comes from an unresolved V gene, and the cause of the rest is unknown. The V and J calls and clone size come from that table; D and trimming were worked out from the DNA. The sample contains about 88,000 clones, 90% of them found a single time. Around 0.1% of the sample comes from the top ten.

This clone came up a few times. Its specific antigen is unknown. No much larger clone exists at a distance of one base, and base qualities are not known. V lost 6 bases and J lost 5 bases; the stretch between them is 16 bases long. The CDR3 covers 14 residues, taking in both the cysteine and the phenylalanine. The read is trimmed to its CDR3 DNA, 42 bases read in frame from base 1. CDR1 and CDR2 are read off the germline V gene as SQVTM and ANQGSEA. The clonotype comes from a human donor who received an intestinal transplant. The rearranged segments are TRBV29-1 and TRBJ2-2; the best D guess is TRBD2, with 6 bases matching. This material consisted of unstimulated CD4+ T cells sorted from spleen or lymph node cells, taken before intestinal transplant. The bases read TGCAGCGTCGAACGGAGGGAAAGGACCGGGGAGCTGTTTTTT. Protein translation: CSVERRERTGELFF.